This T cell receptor (beta chain) comes out of a study of blood T cell repertoires in COVID-19. Study in general: The study drew acute and convalescent COVID-19 samples from the United States, Italy and Spain. The cDNA or gDNA used as material had been derived from T cells, B-cell-depleted T cells, or PBMCs.

In the study's own analysis: Estimation of nucleated cell counts was performed using reference gene primer amplification. TCRdb's copy holds only in-frame clones and misses some; the assay was immunoSEQ multiplex PCR. The V and J calls and the clone size are those of that table, but D and trimming were determined from the DNA. The sample has roughly 260,000 clones; roughly nine tenths are singletons. Sequencing was done on a sample of peripheral blood. This sequence originates from a man in his sixties who had recovered from COVID-19.

The CDR3 reads CASSLAGGNEQFF. CDR3 DNA sequence: TGTGCCAGCAGCTTAGCAGGGGGCAATGAGCAGTTCTTC. The J gene is TRBJ2-1, the V gene TRBV7-8; perhaps TRBD1 as D (6 bases). The germline V gene has CDR1 SGHVS and CDR2 FQNEAQ. The CDR3 sequence is 13 residues long. The ends were cut back, 0 bases at V and 6 bases at J, with 6 bases in the middle.